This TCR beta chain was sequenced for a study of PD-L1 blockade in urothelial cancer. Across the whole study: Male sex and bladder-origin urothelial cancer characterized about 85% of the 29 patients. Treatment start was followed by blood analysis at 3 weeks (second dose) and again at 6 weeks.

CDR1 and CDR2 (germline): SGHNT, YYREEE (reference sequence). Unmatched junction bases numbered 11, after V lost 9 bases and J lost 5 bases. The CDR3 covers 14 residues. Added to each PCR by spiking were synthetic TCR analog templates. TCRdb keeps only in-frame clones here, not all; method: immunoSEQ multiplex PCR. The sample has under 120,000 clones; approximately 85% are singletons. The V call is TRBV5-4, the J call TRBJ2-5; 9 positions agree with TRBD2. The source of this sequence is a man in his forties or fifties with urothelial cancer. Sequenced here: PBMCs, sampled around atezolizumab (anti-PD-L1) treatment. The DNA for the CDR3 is TGTGCCACCTCGTGGGTAGCGGGAGTTGAGACCCAGTACTTC. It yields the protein CATSWVAGVETQYF.